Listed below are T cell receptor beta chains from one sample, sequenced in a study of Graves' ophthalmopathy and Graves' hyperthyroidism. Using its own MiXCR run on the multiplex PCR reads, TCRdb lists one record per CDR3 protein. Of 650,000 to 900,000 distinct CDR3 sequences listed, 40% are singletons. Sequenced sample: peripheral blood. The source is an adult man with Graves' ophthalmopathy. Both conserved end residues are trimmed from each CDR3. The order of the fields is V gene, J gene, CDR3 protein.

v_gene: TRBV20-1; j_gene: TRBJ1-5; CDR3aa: SARGGQGGNQPQH
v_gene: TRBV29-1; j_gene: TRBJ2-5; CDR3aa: SVSGQETQY
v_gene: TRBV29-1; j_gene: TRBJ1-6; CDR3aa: SGQGQGAQRGNSPLH
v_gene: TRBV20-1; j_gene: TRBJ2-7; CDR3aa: SARGYNYEQY
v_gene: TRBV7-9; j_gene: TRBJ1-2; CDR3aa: ASSQASYYGYT
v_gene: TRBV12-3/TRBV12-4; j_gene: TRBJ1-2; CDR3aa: ASSWDIYGYT
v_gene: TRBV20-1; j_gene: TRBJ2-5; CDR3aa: SATTSGSKTQY
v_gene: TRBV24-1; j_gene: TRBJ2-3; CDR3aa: ATSVPGDTQY
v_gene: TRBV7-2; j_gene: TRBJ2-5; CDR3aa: ASSLNPAGQETQY
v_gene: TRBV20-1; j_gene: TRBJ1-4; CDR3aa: SAHGMGVEEKLF
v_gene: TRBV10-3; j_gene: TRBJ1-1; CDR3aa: ASSYTPGAQDTEAF
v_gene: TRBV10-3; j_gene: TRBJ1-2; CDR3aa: AISESGTVYGGYT
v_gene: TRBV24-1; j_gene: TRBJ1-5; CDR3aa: ATSDPGTANQPQH
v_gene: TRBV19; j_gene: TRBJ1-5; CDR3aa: AMGETGRNQPQH
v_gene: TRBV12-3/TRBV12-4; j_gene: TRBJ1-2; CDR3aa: ASSLGGTGYGYT
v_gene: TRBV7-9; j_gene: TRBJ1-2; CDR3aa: ASSSPGTNYGYT
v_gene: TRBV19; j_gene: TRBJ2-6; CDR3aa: ASSSSGQGSGANVLT
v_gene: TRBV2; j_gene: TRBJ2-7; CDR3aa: ASSYRREFLYEQY
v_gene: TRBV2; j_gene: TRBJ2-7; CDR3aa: ASRLQSSYEQY
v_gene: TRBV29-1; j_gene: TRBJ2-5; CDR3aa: SVAAGGETQY
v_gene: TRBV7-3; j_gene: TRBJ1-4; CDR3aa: ASRGGTNEKLF
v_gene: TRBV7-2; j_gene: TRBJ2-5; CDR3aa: ASSATGGETQY
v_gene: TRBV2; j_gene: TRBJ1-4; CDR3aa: ASSERTNEKLF
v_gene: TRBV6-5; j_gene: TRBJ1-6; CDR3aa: ASKDSYNSPLH
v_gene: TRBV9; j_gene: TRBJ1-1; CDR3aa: ASRHTGLNTEAF
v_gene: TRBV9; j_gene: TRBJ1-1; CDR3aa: ASSPESVKNTEAF
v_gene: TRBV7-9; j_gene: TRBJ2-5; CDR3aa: ASSSSATGTQY
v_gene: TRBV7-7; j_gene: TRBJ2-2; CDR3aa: ASSLGVSGELF
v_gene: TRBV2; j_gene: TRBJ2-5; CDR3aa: ASSVLAGVQETQY
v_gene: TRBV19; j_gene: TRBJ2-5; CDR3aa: ASSKGTNEETQY
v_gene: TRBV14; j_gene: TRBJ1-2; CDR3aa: ASSQDVGLGNYGYT
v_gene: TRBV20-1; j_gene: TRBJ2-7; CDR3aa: SANGWEDTYEQY
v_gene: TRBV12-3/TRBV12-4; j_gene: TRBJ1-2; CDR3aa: ASSLFGRDGYT
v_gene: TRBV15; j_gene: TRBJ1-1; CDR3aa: ATSSRGLAGLAF
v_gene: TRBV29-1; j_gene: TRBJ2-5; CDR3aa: SYLRSEETQY
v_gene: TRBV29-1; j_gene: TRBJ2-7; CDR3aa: SVDTGTGYEQY
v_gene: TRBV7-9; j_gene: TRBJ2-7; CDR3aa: ASSQEGGRGVVYEQY
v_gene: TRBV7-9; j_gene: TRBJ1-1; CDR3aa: ASSPTERANTEAF
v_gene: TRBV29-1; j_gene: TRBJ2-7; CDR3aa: SVDEGLHEQY
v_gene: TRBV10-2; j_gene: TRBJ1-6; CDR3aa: ASNDRGNSPLH
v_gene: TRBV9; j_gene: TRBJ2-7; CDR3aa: ASSVGARKVDEQY
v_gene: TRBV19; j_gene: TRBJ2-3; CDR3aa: ASSGSSRSATDTQY
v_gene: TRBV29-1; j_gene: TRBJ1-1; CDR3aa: SVVGVANTEAF
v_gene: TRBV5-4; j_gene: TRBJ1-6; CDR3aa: ASSGELRGSPLH
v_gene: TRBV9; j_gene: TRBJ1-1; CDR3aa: ASSALPGLNTEAF
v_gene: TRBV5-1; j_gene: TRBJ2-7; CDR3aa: ASSGAATSGSYEQY
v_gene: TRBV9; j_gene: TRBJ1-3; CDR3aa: ASSATGGVGNTIY
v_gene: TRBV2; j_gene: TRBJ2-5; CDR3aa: ASTLTSGETQY
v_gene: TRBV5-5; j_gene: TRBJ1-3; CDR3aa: ASSPNRNTIY
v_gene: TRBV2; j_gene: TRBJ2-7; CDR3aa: ASSYREGGWYEQY
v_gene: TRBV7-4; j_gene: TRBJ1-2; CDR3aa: ASSLGTPGIYGYT
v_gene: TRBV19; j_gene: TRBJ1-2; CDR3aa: AWRRLGYT
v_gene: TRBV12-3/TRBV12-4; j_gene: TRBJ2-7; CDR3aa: ASSPEGASSSYEQY